What follows are 14 T cell receptor beta chains derived from one specimen sequenced in a study of neurological immune-mediated disorders. MiXCR was run by TCRdb on the 5' RACE reads, yielding one entry per CDR3 protein. The table shows about 66,000 distinct CDR3 sequences, with about 3.4% occurring only once. The sample was PBMCs. These receptors were obtained from a man aged 35-49 years with multiple sclerosis.

Remarks on this clonotype: A read error may produce the germline difference seen at one junction end. The chain uses TRBV20-1 and TRBJ1-6, with D uncertain. The germline gives CDR1 DFQATT, CDR2 SNEGSKA (reference sequence). CDR3 size: 15 residues. This chain's CDR3 is CSARVGGIYNSTLNF. CDR3 coding DNA: TGCAGTGCTAGAGTGGGAGGGATCTATAATTCAACCCTCAACTTT.

The table lists this clonotype with many counts. The germline gene is not matched at one end of the junction; a read error may be the cause. This chain connects TRBV7-3 to TRBJ2-5, with D maybe TRBD1 (6 bases). CDR3 size: 12 residues. In germline, CDR1 is SGHTA, CDR2 FQGTGA. CDR3: CASSLVGDTKFF. The CDR3 DNA is TGTGCCAGCAGCTTGGTGGGGGACACTAAGTTCTTC.

This clonotype was found many times. This chain links TRBV5-1 with TRBJ2-2; D ambiguous. The CDR3 spans 16 residues. Germline V CDR1 and CDR2: SGHRS, YFSETQ. The ends were cut back, 0 bases at V and 1 base at J, with 10 bases in the middle. The CDR3 region is CASSLGTQGNTGELFF. The CDR3 DNA sequence: TGCGCCAGCAGCTTGGGGACCCAAGGGAACACCGGGGAGCTGTTTTTT. Using reference TRBV5-1 and TRBJ2-2 for the parts outside the CDR3, the full variable domain is KAGVTQTPRYLIKTRGQQVTLSCSPISGHRSVSWYQQTPGQGLQFLFEYFSETQRNKGNFPGRFSGRQFSNSRSEMNVSTLELGDSALYLCASSLGTQGNTGELFFGEGSRLTVL.

This clonotype appeared many times. The J gene is TRBJ2-3, the V gene TRBV20-1, with D possibly TRBD1 on 5 matching bases. V was pared by 1 base and J by 6 bases, with 20 bases between. The length of the CDR3 is 16 residues. The germline V gene has CDR1 DFQATT and CDR2 SNEGSKA (reference sequence). Here the CDR3 reads CSARGGTTVRSDTQYF. The CDR3 DNA reads as TGCAGTGCTAGAGGCGGAACGACAGTAAGATCCGATACGCAGTATTTT.

This clonotype was recorded many times. The J gene is TRBJ2-3, the V gene TRBV6-1, with TRBD1 matching over 7 bases. The CDR3 runs 14 residues. Germline V gene lookup returns CDR1 MNHNS and CDR2 SASEGT. Unmatched junction bases numbered 7, after V lost 6 bases and J lost 4 bases. The CDR3 bases are TGTGCCAGCAGGATACAGGGGCTGGCAGATACGCAGTATTTT. Its translation: CASRIQGLADTQYF.

This clonotype was picked up many times. The chain joins TRBV5-1 to TRBJ2-5; a weak D match, TRBD2 (6 bases). V gave up 0 bases and J gave up 1 base, with 7 bases separating them. Germline V gene data show CDR1 as SGHRS and CDR2 as YFSETQ. CDR3 size: 14 residues. In DNA, the CDR3 is TGCGCCAGCAGCTTGGGGACTATCCAAGAGACCCAGTACTTC. Its protein product is CASSLGTIQETQYF.

This clonotype was recorded at least ten times. The J gene is TRBJ2-7, the V gene TRBV12-3 or TRBV12-4; the match to TRBD2 covers 14 bases. The CDR3 runs to 15 residues. J was trimmed by 6 bases and V by 5 bases; bases with no gene match: 6. This CDR3 is CASSRRLAGGFEQYF. Written as DNA, the CDR3 is TGTGCCAGCAGTCGAAGACTAGCGGGAGGGTTCGAGCAGTACTTC.

This clonotype was observed a handful of times. Because the CDR3 is missing its conserved closing phenylalanine or tryptophan, this is likely a read error. The chain links TRBV12-3 or TRBV12-4 to TRBJ2-1, with TRBD2 identical over 7 bases. This CDR3 is 16 amino acids long. V was clipped by 5 bases and J by 7 bases; unmatched bases: 14. CDR3 sequence: CASSPRWGGGRNEQFN. CDR3 nucleotide sequence: TGTGCCAGCAGTCCCCGATGGGGGGGTGGTAGAAATGAGCAGTTCAAC.

This clonotype appeared many times. The chain combines TRBV27 with TRBJ2-7, with TRBD1 matching over 8 bases. V shed 4 bases, J shed 4 bases, and the junction held 9 bases outside the gene matches. In germline, CDR1 is MNHEY, CDR2 SMNVEV (reference sequence). The CDR3 is made up of 15 amino acids. CDR3 nucleotides: TGTGCCAGCAGTTCTACGACAGGGGAAGGTTACGAGCAGTACTTC. Translating it yields CASSSTTGEGYEQYF.

This clonotype was picked up many times. The gene calls are TRBV6-5 and TRBJ1-6; D possibly corresponds to TRBD1 (5 bases). Trimming took off 6 bases at V and 0 bases at J, with 12 bases between the two ends. The CDR3 runs to 16 residues. Germline V gene sequence: CDR1 MNHEY, CDR2 SVGAGI. CDR3 DNA: TGTGCCAGCAGCCTCCGACAGAGCTCCTATAATTCACCCCTCCACTTT. Translated, it gives CASSLRQSSYNSPLHF.

This clonotype has at least ten counts. The genes are TRBV5-1 and TRBJ1-4; 9 positions agree with TRBD1. Germline CDR1 SGHRS, CDR2 YFSETQ. The CDR3 consists of 15 residues. V dropped 3 bases and J dropped 8; count of bases not matched to a gene: 8. In DNA, the CDR3 is TGCGCCAGCAGCTGGGCGGGACAGGGAGACGAAAAACTGTTTTTT. Translated: CASSWAGQGDEKLFF.

This clonotype appeared many times. The gene calls are TRBV7-9 and TRBJ1-1; 7 positions agree with TRBD1. Germline trimming cut 1 base from V and 6 bases from J; bases unmatched to any gene: 5. Germline V CDR1 and CDR2: SEHNR, FQNEAQ (reference sequence). The CDR3 is made up of 14 amino acids. Here the CDR3 DNA reads TGTGCCAGCAGCTTAGAACAGGGGAGCGCTGAAGCTTTCTTT. It codes for CASSLEQGSAEAFF.

In its sample, this clonotype was seen many times. Written as DNA, the CDR3 is TGCAGTGCTAGAGATCTCACTAGCGGGTACAATGAGCAGTTCTTC. Protein sequence: CSARDLTSGYNEQFF. The chain combines TRBV20-1 with TRBJ2-1, with 9 bases fitting TRBD2. Germline CDR1 reads DFQATT; CDR2 reads SNEGSKA (reference sequence). V dropped 0 bases and J dropped 4; count of bases not matched to a gene: 4. This CDR3 has 15 amino acids.

This clonotype was observed at least ten times. The rearrangement links TRBV27 to TRBJ1-4, with D possibly TRBD1 on 5 matching bases. V was trimmed by 6 bases and J by 3 bases, leaving 14 bases between them. The CDR3 has 15 amino acids. CDR1 and CDR2 from the germline V gene are MNHEY and SMNVEV (reference sequence). The CDR3 DNA is TGTGCCAGCAGCCCAACACAGACAGCTAATGAAAAACTGTTTTTT. It yields the protein CASSPTQTANEKLFF.